Listed below are T cell receptor beta chains from one sample, sequenced in a study of CD8+ T cells in alopecia areata. Measured with immunoSEQ multiplex PCR; TCRdb has only the in-frame clones, and not every one. Of 130,000 to 150,000 clones listed, about 90% are singletons. The sample in question was CD8+ T cells sorted from blood, obtained at week 0. The origin of the receptors is a human donor with alopecia areata. CDR3s include the opening cysteine and the closing phenylalanine or tryptophan. A D gene is named only where the DNA matches it firmly. Rows give clone size only sometimes, using once, few, many, or a class for an expanded clone.

j_call clone_size d_call v_call cdr3_nt cdr3_aa
TRBJ2-7 NA NA TRBV9 TGTGCCAGCAGCGTAGGCGAGGGGACCTACGAGCAGTACTTC CASSVGEGTYEQYF
TRBJ2-2 once TRBD1 TRBV19 TGTGCCAGTCAAACAGGGGGAGCCGGGGAGCTGTTTTTT CASQTGGAGELFF
TRBJ2-7 NA NA TRBV5-1 TGCGCCAGCAGCTTGGCCCCTGGCTACCCTGAGCAGTACTTC CASSLAPGYPEQYF
TRBJ2-7 NA TRBD1 TRBV7-9 TGTGCCAGCAGCTCTGGACAGGGGCACGAGCAGTACTTC CASSSGQGHEQYF
TRBJ2-7 NA TRBD2 TRBV7-6 TGTGCCAGCAGCTCCGCCCCGGGGGGGGGCGAGCAGTACTTC CASSSAPGGGEQYF
TRBJ2-2 once TRBD2 TRBV4-1 TGCGCCAGCAGCCAGGAAACGACTAGCGGGATGAACACCGGGGAGCTGTTTTTT CASSQETTSGMNTGELFF
TRBJ2-7 NA NA TRBV25-1 TGTGCCAGCTTATCGAGTGGGGGCTACGAGCAGTACTTC CASLSSGGYEQYF
TRBJ1-4 NA NA TRBV4-2 TGTGCCAGCAGCCAAGGGACGACGGAGGAAAAACTGTTTTTT CASSQGTTEEKLFF
TRBJ2-1 NA NA TRBV9 TGTGCCAGCAGCGTAGAGTCACGGGTCTACAATGAGCAGTTCTTC CASSVESRVYNEQFF
TRBJ2-2 NA TRBD2 TRBV7-7 TGTGCTAGCAGCAAACGACTAGCGGGCGACACCGGGGAGCTGTTTTTT CASSKRLAGDTGELFF
TRBJ2-3 few NA TRBV27 TGTGCCAGCAGTAATGTATATCAGGGGGGAGGGACAGATACGCAGTATTTT CASSNVYQGGGTDTQYF
TRBJ2-7 once TRBD2 TRBV27 TGTGCCAGCAGTCCTACCCCAGCGGGGACCTCCTACGAGCAGTACTTC CASSPTPAGTSYEQYF
TRBJ2-7 NA TRBD1 TRBV27 TGTGCCAGCAGCCCAGAGACAGGGGGCCATTGGGAGCAGTACTTC CASSPETGGHWEQYF
TRBJ2-1 NA TRBD2 TRBV4-1 TGCGCCAGCAGCCAAGAAGGTCTAGCGGGATCCAATGAGCAGTTCTTC CASSQEGLAGSNEQFF
TRBJ2-7 once NA TRBV10-2 TGCGCCAGCACGAACAGTTCCTACGAGCAGTACTTC CASTNSSYEQYF
TRBJ1-5 NA NA TRBV10-3 TGTGCCATCAGTGAGTCGATAACAGGCAATCAGCCCCAGCATTTT CAISESITGNQPQHF
TRBJ2-1 NA TRBD1 TRBV6-5 TGTGCCAGCAGTCCCGGGACAGGAGGACACAATGAGCAGTTCTTC CASSPGTGGHNEQFF
TRBJ2-3 NA NA TRBV6-5 TGTGCCAGCAGTGGGGCCCTTGGGGATACGCAGTATTTT CASSGALGDTQYF
TRBJ2-7 NA NA TRBV4-2 TGTGCCAGCAGCCAAATTCCCCCACGCGGGCTAACCTCCCCCGAGCAGTACTTC CASSQIPPRGLTSPEQYF
TRBJ2-1 NA NA TRBV19 TGTGCCAGTAGTCCGGGCGGGGATTACAATGAGCAGTTCTTC CASSPGGDYNEQFF
TRBJ2-7 NA TRBD1 TRBV29-1 TGCAGCGTGGCCGGGACAGGGGAATCCTACGAGCAGTACTTC CSVAGTGESYEQYF
TRBJ1-2 NA NA TRBV9 TGTGCCAGCAGCTGGAGTAACTATGGCTACACCTTC CASSWSNYGYTF
TRBJ2-2 NA NA TRBV6-5 TGTGCCAGCAGTTACCGGACGTACACCGGGGAGCTGTTTTTT CASSYRTYTGELFF
TRBJ2-7 once NA TRBV7-9 TGTGCCAGCAGCACACCGACAGAGAGCTCCTACGAGCAGTACTTC CASSTPTESSYEQYF
TRBJ2-7 NA NA TRBV14 TGTGCCAGCAGCCAACCATCATATTCCTACGAGCAGTACTTC CASSQPSYSYEQYF
TRBJ2-1 NA TRBD1 TRBV29-1 TGCAGCGTCGTGGACAGGGGAGGCAATGAGCAGTTCTTC CSVVDRGGNEQFF
TRBJ2-5 NA NA TRBV7-9 TGTGCCAGCAGCTCCACTGGAAACACCGGGGAGACCCAGTACTTC CASSSTGNTGETQYF
TRBJ2-7 NA NA TRBV7-2 TGTGCCAGCAGCTCCAACATTGGGCCTAGCTCCTACGAGCAGTACTTC CASSSNIGPSSYEQYF
TRBJ2-7 NA NA TRBV29-1 TGCAGCGTTGTGGACCGAAGCTCCTACGAGCAGTACTTC CSVVDRSSYEQYF
TRBJ2-7 NA TRBD1 TRBV27 TGTGCCAGCAGGCCCGGGACAGGACCCTACGAGCAGTACTTC CASRPGTGPYEQYF
TRBJ1-1 NA NA TRBV29-1 TGCAGCGAGGGGGGAACTGAAGCTTTCTTT CSEGGTEAFF
TRBJ2-7 NA NA TRBV7-9 TGTGCCAGCCAGGAGGTTGGGTGGAACGAGCAGTACTTC CASQEVGWNEQYF
TRBJ2-7 NA TRBD1 TRBV18 TGTGCCAGCTCTCCGACAGGGGGCCCGGACTACGAGCAGTACTTC CASSPTGGPDYEQYF
TRBJ2-7 NA NA TRBV4-2 TGTGCCAGCAGCCCAGCAGGGAACGAGCAGTACTTC CASSPAGNEQYF
TRBJ2-1 NA NA TRBV30 TGTGCCTGGAGTGGCATGGTGGACCCGAGCTCCTACAATGAGCAGTTCTTC CAWSGMVDPSSYNEQFF
TRBJ2-1 NA NA TRBV19 TGTGCCAGTAGTATTCTTCCCGGGGGACGTGAGCAGTTCTTC CASSILPGGREQFF
TRBJ2-1 NA NA TRBV4-2 TGTGCCAGCAGCGATCGGGTGACCCCCTACAATGAGCAGTTCTTC CASSDRVTPYNEQFF
TRBJ1-5 few TRBD1 TRBV27 TGTGCCAGCAGTCTGACAGGGGCGGGTGGTCAGCCCCAGCATTTT CASSLTGAGGQPQHF
TRBJ1-2 NA NA TRBV5-6 TGTGCCAGCAGCTTGGGCCAGAGCTATGGCTACACCTTC CASSLGQSYGYTF
TRBJ2-2 NA NA TRBV9 TGTGCCAGCAGCGTAGCTGCGAAGAACACCGGGGAGCTGTTTTTT CASSVAAKNTGELFF
TRBJ2-1 NA NA TRBV11-1 TGTGCCAGCAGCTGGCCCAGGGGGAGGGCCGGCAATGAGCAGTTCTTC CASSWPRGRAGNEQFF
TRBJ1-3 NA NA TRBV19 TGTGCCAGTATCCGAAGGGACACCATATATTTT CASIRRDTIYF
TRBJ2-1 few NA TRBV2 TGTGCCAGCGTCACGGGATCCTACAATGAGCAGTTCTTC CASVTGSYNEQFF
TRBJ2-2 NA NA TRBV9 TGTGCCAGCAGCCCCCTCGCTAGAGGACTTGCGAACACCGGGGAGCTGTTTTTT CASSPLARGLANTGELFF
TRBJ2-2 once TRBD2 TRBV2 TGTGCCAGCAGTGACGCGGGACTAGCGGGGATGAACACCGGGGAGCTGTTTTTT CASSDAGLAGMNTGELFF
TRBJ2-7 NA TRBD1 TRBV29-1 TGCAGCGTTGAGGTTGGACAGGGGGCTAGGGAGCAGTACTTC CSVEVGQGAREQYF
TRBJ2-1 NA NA TRBV5-6 TGTGCCAGCAGCCCGCCCGAGACAGGTTCCTACAATGAGCAGTTCTTC CASSPPETGSYNEQFF
TRBJ1-1 NA NA TRBV29-1 TGCAGCGTGGGGCAAACGAACACTGAAGCTTTCTTT CSVGQTNTEAFF
TRBJ2-7 NA NA TRBV29-1 TGCAGCGTTGCCGAAAGCTACGAGCAGTACTTC CSVAESYEQYF
TRBJ1-2 NA NA TRBV4-2 TGTGCCAGCAGCCAAGAAGAGAGGGCGAACTATGGCTACACCTTC CASSQEERANYGYTF
TRBJ1-2 NA TRBD1 TRBV9 TGTGCCAGCAGCTCGGGACAGGGCGGCTATGGCTACACCTTC CASSSGQGGYGYTF
TRBJ2-5 NA NA TRBV27 TGTGCCAGCAGTTTAGGCCAAAACCAAGAGACCCAGTACTTC CASSLGQNQETQYF
TRBJ1-2 once TRBD1 TRBV5-4 TGTGCCAGCAGCTTGGTGGACAGGACTAACTATGGCTACACCTTC CASSLVDRTNYGYTF
TRBJ2-3 NA TRBD2 TRBV10-3 TGTGCCATCAGTGCGTTAAGGCGGGGGGAAGATACGCAGTATTTT CAISALRRGEDTQYF